The 10 T cell receptor beta chains listed next were all sequenced from one sample in a study of somatic mutations in cytotoxic T cells in rheumatoid arthritis. The assay was immunoSEQ multiplex PCR, and TCRdb's table has in-frame clones only and misses some. The sample contains under 15,000 clones, approximately 69% of which appear only once. The specimen was CD8+ T cells sorted from blood. These receptors originate from a man between 65 and 79 years old in good health.

This clone is a singleton in its sample. The chain uses TRBV7-9 and TRBJ1-1, with D unresolved. CDR1 SEHNR and CDR2 FQNEAQ come from the germline V gene (reference sequence). This CDR3 is built from 16 residues. Trimming took off 5 bases at V and 1 base at J, with 17 bases between the two ends. The CDR3 DNA reads TGTGCCAGCAGCGAAAAAGGTAGGATGGAGAACACTGAAGCTTTCTTT. Residues: CASSEKGRMENTEAFF.

J is TRBJ2-1 and V is TRBV7-6; tentatively, D is TRBD2 (5 bases). The CDR3 extends over 12 amino acids. Looked up from germline, CDR1 is SGHVS and CDR2 is FNYEAQ. V lost 8 bases and J lost 6, with 11 bases in between. This CDR3 is CASSLEGNEQFF. CDR3 in DNA: TGTGCCAGCTCGCTAGAGGGCAATGAGCAGTTCTTC.

The rearrangement links TRBV11-3 to TRBJ2-7; tentative D call: TRBD1 (6 bases). Germline V lookup: CDR1 SGHNT, CDR2 YENEEA. V was trimmed by 1 base and J by 2 bases, leaving 12 bases between them. The CDR3 has 15 residues. CDR3 protein: CASSLAAGATYEQYF. The CDR3 DNA sequence: TGTGCCAGCAGCTTAGCGGCAGGGGCGACCTACGAGCAGTACTTC.

The chain uses TRBV10-1 and TRBJ2-2; a weak D match, TRBD2 (6 bases). This CDR3 region has 13 residues. Trimming cost V 10 bases and J 4 bases, with 13 bases left between them. Germline loops: CDR1 WNHNN, CDR2 SYGVQD (reference sequence). The CDR3 DNA reads TGCGCCACCGGGAGCTTCGGCACCGGGGAGCTGTTTTTT. As protein: CATGSFGTGELFF.

This clone rates as medium-sized. V and J are TRBV7-9 and TRBJ1-4, with 7 bases identical to TRBD1. This CDR3 contains 16 residues. CDR1 is SEHNR and CDR2 is FQNEAQ in the germline V gene (reference sequence). The V segment lost 5 bases and the J segment 7 bases; nucleotides outside the gene matches: 13. CDR3 sequence reads: CASSPGTVILSEKLFF. The CDR3 nucleotides read TGTGCCAGCAGCCCTGGGACAGTGATACTGAGTGAAAAACTGTTTTTT.

This chain joins TRBV7-8 and TRBJ1-6; no definite D call. This CDR3 is 13 amino acids long. Germline values: CDR1 SGHVS, CDR2 FQNEAQ. Deletions cut 10 bases from V and 5 bases from J, with 12 bases between. CDR3 bases: TGTGCCACCACTAGTATGGATAATTCACCCCTCCACTTT. This encodes CATTSMDNSPLHF.

The chain couples TRBV4-1 to TRBJ2-1; TRBD2 matches 14 bases. Germline lookup yields CDR1 MGHRA and CDR2 YSYEKL. There are 16 residues in the CDR3. V dropped 4 bases and J dropped 6; count of bases not matched to a gene: 5. The CDR3 spells CASSPKTSGGANEQFF. The CDR3 nucleotides are TGCGCCAGCAGCCCGAAGACTAGCGGGGGGGCCAATGAGCAGTTCTTC.

V gene TRBV27 combines with J gene TRBJ2-7; a weak D match, TRBD1 (6 bases). V was pared by 2 bases and J by 3 bases, with 14 bases between. The CDR3 sequence is 15 residues long. Per the germline V gene, CDR1 is MNHEY and CDR2 is SMNVEV (reference sequence). Written as DNA, the CDR3 is TGTGCCAGCAGTTTAGGTAGGGGGTCTAGCTACGAGCAGTACTTC. Its translation is CASSLGRGSSYEQYF.

The V and J genes are TRBV18 and TRBJ2-7; D is uncertain. V dropped 4 bases and J dropped 0 bases, with 10 bases sitting between them. Looked up from germline, CDR1 is KGHSH and CDR2 is LQKENI. The CDR3 loop spans 14 amino acids. The CDR3 loop is CASSLVRSSYEQYF. As DNA, the CDR3 is TGTGCCAGCTCACTTGTTCGAAGCTCCTACGAGCAGTACTTC.

The genes are TRBV27 and TRBJ1-2, with D tentatively TRBD1 (6 bases). Trimming took 4 bases from V and 0 from J, leaving 15 bases between them. CDR3 length: 16 residues. Germline V gene lookup returns CDR1 MNHEY and CDR2 SMNVEV (reference sequence). The CDR3 protein is CASSSTRGATNYGYTF. CDR3 sequence (DNA): TGTGCCAGCAGTTCCACCCGGGGGGCCACTAACTATGGCTACACCTTC.